These 29 T cell receptor beta chains came from one sample sequenced in a study of T cell repertoires in aging, cancer and after chemotherapy. Peripheral blood genomic DNA, not sorted cells or RNA, was the template. A mixed TRB-A/B primer pool amplified rearranged TRB by multiplex touch-down PCR. Using its own MiXCR run on the multiplex PCR reads, TCRdb lists one record per CDR3 protein. The profile shows fewer than 2,000 distinct CDR3 sequences, just under 55% of them singletons. Sequenced material: blood. Receptors were obtained from a human donor with a blood cancer.

This clonotype was seen only a few times. The rearrangement uses TRBV27 and TRBJ2-1, with D perhaps matching TRBD1 (8 bases). The germline V gene encodes CDR1 MNHEY and CDR2 SMNVEV (reference sequence). V was clipped by 6 bases and J by 6 bases, with 18 bases between them. The CDR3 has 15 residues. The CDR3 protein is CASRPQGGDPNEQFF. CDR3 DNA sequence: TGTGCCAGCAGACCACAGGGGGGGGACCCCAATGAGCAGTTCTTC.

In DNA form, the CDR3 reads TGTGCCAGCAGTGCCGGCCGGGACAGGGGGAACGAGCAGTACTTC. Translation: CASSAGRDRGNEQYF. The chain has TRBV6-5 and TRBJ2-7, with 11 bases lining up with TRBD1. The CDR3 is made up of 15 amino acids. Per germline, CDR1 MNHEY and CDR2 SVGAGI. Trimming cost V 5 bases and J 5 bases; bases outside gene matches: 8.

This clonotype is labeled as large. This chain connects TRBV24-1 to TRBJ2-5, with 8 bases identical to TRBD2. The CDR3 is 14 amino acids. The germline V gene encodes CDR1 KGHDR and CDR2 SFDVKD. The V segment lost 5 bases and the J segment 1 base; nucleotides outside the gene matches: 2. CDR3 sequence reads: CATSAAGGQETQYF. The DNA for the CDR3 is TGTGCCACCAGTGCTGCGGGGGGCCAAGAGACCCAGTACTTC.

The gene calls are TRBV15 and TRBJ2-2; TRBD1 agrees at 11 bases. The CDR3 totals 18 residues. CDR1 and CDR2 (germline): LNHNV, YYDKDF (reference sequence). With V trimmed by 5 bases and J by 6 bases, 14 bases remained unmatched. Here the CDR3 reads CATSPTTRTGGESGELFF. CDR3 sequence (DNA): TGTGCCACCAGCCCGACAACTAGGACAGGGGGCGAGTCCGGGGAGCTGTTTTTT. Looking up the rest from reference TRBV15 and TRBJ2-2 gives the full variable domain: DAMVIQNPRYQVTQFGKPVTLSCSQTLNHNVMYWYQQKSSQAPKLLFHYYDKDFNNEADTPDNFQSRRPNTSFCFLDIRSPGLGDTAMYLCATSPTTRTGGESGELFFGEGSRLTVL.

The V call is TRBV30, the J call TRBJ1-2; 7 nucleotides align to TRBD1. This CDR3 has 15 residues. V trimming: 0 bases; J trimming: 4 bases; junction bases outside the gene matches: 8. Germline V gene sequence: CDR1 GTSNPN, CDR2 SVGIG (reference sequence). CDR3 DNA: TGTGCCTGGAGTGTACAGGACAGGTGGCTCTATGGCTACACCTTC. Translated, it gives CAWSVQDRWLYGYTF.

The J gene is TRBJ1-3, the V gene TRBV13, with a weak D call TRBD1 (6 bases). This CDR3 is 13 amino acids long. The V gene lost 9 bases and the J gene lost 0 bases, with 9 bases spanning the gap. Germline values: CDR1 PRHDT, CDR2 FYEKMQ (reference sequence). The CDR3 sequence: CARGQSSGNTIYF. The CDR3 DNA follows: TGTGCCAGAGGACAGAGCTCTGGAAACACCATATATTTT.

This clonotype is large within its sample. The V and J genes are TRBV6-2 or TRBV6-3 and TRBJ2-5; D gene ambiguous. The V end was cut by 2 bases, the J end by 0 bases, with 4 bases between. The CDR3 runs 13 residues. The germline V gene has CDR1 MNHEY and CDR2 SVGEGT. The CDR3: CASSYRDQETQYF. CDR3 coding DNA: TGTGCCAGCAGTTACAGGGACCAAGAGACCCAGTACTTC.

This clonotype ranks as medium-sized. This chain joins TRBV7-9 and TRBJ1-1; D uncertain. Trimming pared 0 bases from V and 7 bases from J, leaving 3 bases between. Germline lookup yields CDR1 SEHNR and CDR2 FQNEAQ (reference sequence). This CDR3 has 11 amino acids. CDR3 protein: CASSLAVEAFF. Here the CDR3 DNA reads TGTGCCAGCAGCTTAGCGGTTGAAGCTTTCTTT.

Worth noting for this clonotype: A read error may produce the germline difference seen at one junction end. The V call is TRBV5-4, the J call TRBJ2-1; D possibly corresponds to TRBD1 (6 bases). Germline loops: CDR1 SGHNT, CDR2 YYREEE (reference sequence). The CDR3 is 14 amino acids. The CDR3, as DNA: TGCGCCAGCAGCCAGCAGGGGAACGACAATGAGCAGTTCTTC. Translating it yields CASSQQGNDNEQFF. Supplemented by reference TRBV5-4 and TRBJ2-1, the full variable domain reads ETGVTQSPTHLIKTRGQQVTLRCSSQSGHNTVSWYQQALGQGPQFIFQYYREEENGRGNFPPRFSGLQFPNYSSELNVNALELDDSALYLCASSQQGNDNEQFFGPGTRLTVL.

The chain links TRBV20-1 to TRBJ2-7; 8 nucleotides match TRBD1. J lost 1 base, V lost 7 bases, and 3 bases had no gene match. The CDR3 is 12 amino acids. Germline V lookup: CDR1 DFQATT, CDR2 SNEGSKA (reference sequence). The CDR3: CSVGDRSYEQYF. The CDR3 DNA reads as TGCAGTGTCGGGGACAGGTCCTACGAGCAGTACTTC.

Judged by abundance, this clonotype is large (0.1 to 1%). The rearrangement uses TRBV6-4 and TRBJ2-3; 8 bases match TRBD2. CDR1 is MRHNA, CDR2 SNTAGT, per germline. This CDR3 is built from 14 residues. V lost 3 bases to trimming and J lost 2 bases; unmatched junction nucleotides: 1. Here the CDR3 reads CASSERGDTDTQYF. DNA for the CDR3: TGTGCCAGCAGTGAGCGGGGGGACACAGATACGCAGTATTTT.

This clonotype has a handful of counts. This chain connects TRBV6-5 to TRBJ2-2; 9 positions agree with TRBD2. Losses at the gene ends were 5 bases for V and 3 bases for J; bases not matched to a gene: 10. The CDR3 contains 17 residues. From germline, CDR1 is MNHEY and CDR2 SVGAGI. The CDR3 loop is CASSVGSGGYYTGELFF. DNA of the CDR3: TGTGCCAGCAGTGTCGGTAGCGGGGGTTATTACACCGGGGAGCTGTTTTTT.

DNA for the CDR3: TGTGCCAGCAGCCGACTAGCGGGGGGTAGCACAGATACGCAGTATTTT. Encoded protein: CASSRLAGGSTDTQYF. The genes are TRBV5-6 and TRBJ2-3, with 13 positions matching TRBD2. With V trimmed by 4 bases and J by 0 bases, 2 bases remained unmatched. This CDR3 has 16 amino acids. CDR1 and CDR2 (germline): SGHDT, YYEEEE.

Comments on this clonotype: Just one base apart from a much larger clone, this may be a read error. This rearrangement joins TRBV6-5 to TRBJ1-2; D is uncertain. Trimming shortened V by 3 bases and J by 3 bases, and 14 bases separated the two germline ends. The germline V gene has CDR1 MNHEY and CDR2 SVGAGI. This CDR3 region has 15 residues. CDR3 residues: CASSYTPTDYYGYTF. CDR3 DNA: TGTGCCAGCAGTTATACCCCGACGGACTACTATGGCTACACCTTC.

This clonotype is deemed large. The chain combines TRBV29-1 with TRBJ1-1; no clear D. The V gene's germline CDR1 is SQVTM and CDR2 ANQGSEA. Trimming stripped 5 bases from V and 4 bases from J, with 11 bases between. This CDR3 is 12 amino acids long. CDR3 amino acids: CSVRWAGTEAFF. As DNA, the CDR3 is TGCAGCGTTCGGTGGGCTGGCACTGAAGCTTTCTTT.

The chain carries TRBV19 and TRBJ2-7, with 7 bases that match TRBD1. Looked up from germline, CDR1 is LNHDA and CDR2 is SQIVND (reference sequence). CDR3 length: 14 amino acids. V was pared by 3 bases and J by 3 bases, with 5 bases of the junction left unmatched. CDR3 amino acids: CASSIRDSGYEQYF. CDR3 nucleotide sequence: TGTGCCAGTAGTATCCGGGACAGCGGCTACGAGCAGTACTTC.

CDR3 in DNA: TGCAGCGTAACGGAGGGCACAGATACGCAGTATTTT. It is translated as CSVTEGTDTQYF. This chain links TRBV29-1 with TRBJ2-3; D might be TRBD2 (5 bases). CDR1 and CDR2 from the germline V gene are SQVTM and ANQGSEA. The CDR3 is 12 residues long. Trimming pared 6 bases from V and 1 base from J, leaving 8 bases between.

This clonotype was seen just once. The CDR3: CASTGTSGGTDTQYF. CDR3 nucleotide sequence: TGTGCCAGTACCGGGACTAGCGGGGGCACAGATACGCAGTATTTT. This chain connects TRBV19 to TRBJ2-3, with 13 bases fitting TRBD2. V trimming: 7 bases; J trimming: 1 base; junction bases outside the gene matches: 2. Looked up from germline, CDR1 is LNHDA and CDR2 is SQIVND (reference sequence). This CDR3 is built from 15 residues.

The chain joins TRBV13 to TRBJ2-2; 7 bases are a match to TRBD1. V was pared by 5 bases and J by 11 bases, with 17 bases of the junction left unmatched. Germline V gene lookup returns CDR1 PRHDT and CDR2 FYEKMQ (reference sequence). The CDR3 spans 16 residues. This chain's CDR3 is CASSTRRQGLSIELFF. The CDR3 DNA follows: TGTGCCAGCAGCACTAGGAGACAGGGCTTATCTATCGAGCTGTTTTTT.

A few counts support this clonotype. CDR3 nucleotide sequence: TGTGCCAGCAGACCACTAGCGGGGGGCAGCGCCTACGAGCAGTACTTC. It encodes CASRPLAGGSAYEQYF. The chain combines TRBV6-5 with TRBJ2-7, with 12 bases matching TRBD2. The CDR3 extends over 16 amino acids. In germline, CDR1 is MNHEY, CDR2 SVGAGI. The V and J ends lost 6 bases and 2 bases, in that order; junction bases with no gene match: 8.

The chain is built from TRBV13 and TRBJ2-1; D is perhaps TRBD1 (6 bases). Trimming stripped 5 bases from V and 3 bases from J, with 17 bases between. The CDR3 runs to 16 residues. Germline V gene lookup returns CDR1 PRHDT and CDR2 FYEKMQ (reference sequence). CDR3 coding DNA: TGTGCCAGCAGCGCTGTGGGGGCAGGGGTCTACAATGAGCAGTTCTTC. It is translated as CASSAVGAGVYNEQFF.

V gene TRBV5-4 combines with J gene TRBJ2-1, with TRBD2 matching over 8 bases. Germline assignment: CDR1 SGHNT and CDR2 YYREEE (reference sequence). This CDR3 contains 16 residues. V was pared by 5 bases and J by 9 bases, with 16 bases of the junction left unmatched. The CDR3 DNA follows: TGTGCCAGCAGTCGGGAGGGCATACTACTAAATGGTGAGCAGTTCTTC. Residues: CASSREGILLNGEQFF.

In this sample, this clonotype is large (0.1 to 1%). This sequence joins TRBV19 and TRBJ1-5, with D tentatively TRBD1 (5 bases). Germline CDR1 reads LNHDA; CDR2 reads SQIVND (reference sequence). This CDR3 region has 15 residues. The V gene lost 9 bases and the J gene lost 2 bases, with 17 bases spanning the gap. The CDR3: CASRGGQGGNQPQHF. In DNA, the CDR3 is TGTGCCAGCCGGGGCGGCCAGGGAGGCAATCAGCCCCAGCATTTT.

The J gene is TRBJ2-3, the V gene TRBV6-1; 8 bases are shared with TRBD2. V trimming: 3 bases; J trimming: 2 bases; junction bases outside the gene matches: 1. This CDR3 spans 14 amino acids. Germline V gene data show CDR1 as MNHNS and CDR2 as SASEGT. The DNA of the CDR3 is TGTGCCAGCAGTGATAGCGGGGACACAGATACGCAGTATTTT. Translated: CASSDSGDTDTQYF.

Judged by abundance, this clonotype is large (0.1 to 1%). The rearrangement uses TRBV5-6 and TRBJ2-5, with a possible D match to TRBD1 (5 bases). The CDR3 totals 15 residues. The germline gives CDR1 SGHDT, CDR2 YYEEEE. V was cut by 0 bases and J by 3 bases, with 12 bases left in between. As DNA, the CDR3 is TGTGCCAGCAGCTTGGCCAGGGTCAAAAAAGAGACCCAGTACTTC. Protein sequence: CASSLARVKKETQYF.

By frequency in the sample, this clonotype is medium-sized. The genes are TRBV27 and TRBJ2-4, with D maybe TRBD1 (6 bases). Germline V lookup: CDR1 MNHEY, CDR2 SMNVEV (reference sequence). Trimming pared 1 base from V and 3 bases from J, leaving 10 bases between. The CDR3 extends over 15 amino acids. CDR3 in DNA: TGTGCCAGCAGTTTATACTCAGGGGACAAAAACATTCAGTACTTC. Its protein is CASSLYSGDKNIQYF.

This chain joins TRBV29-1 and TRBJ2-5; possibly TRBD1 for D (6 bases). V gave up 7 bases and J gave up 4 bases, with 13 bases separating them. Germline loops: CDR1 SQVTM, CDR2 ANQGSEA. The CDR3 totals 12 residues. The CDR3: CSARPRGETQYF. The CDR3 nucleotides are TGCAGCGCCCGACCCAGGGGAGAGACCCAGTACTTC.

The chain combines TRBV30 with TRBJ1-2; D might be TRBD1 (5 bases). In germline, CDR1 is GTSNPN, CDR2 SVGIG (reference sequence). This CDR3 spans 10 amino acids. The CDR3 is CATGGDGYTF. In nucleotides, the CDR3 is TGTGCAACGGGGGGGGATGGCTACACCTTC.

This chain joins TRBV6-5 and TRBJ2-2; D call uncertain. Trimming pared 6 bases from V and 3 bases from J, leaving 2 bases between. CDR1 is MNHEY and CDR2 is SVGAGI in the germline V gene. There are 11 residues in the CDR3. CDR3 protein: CASRYTGELFF. The DNA of the CDR3 is TGTGCCAGCAGATACACCGGGGAGCTGTTTTTT.